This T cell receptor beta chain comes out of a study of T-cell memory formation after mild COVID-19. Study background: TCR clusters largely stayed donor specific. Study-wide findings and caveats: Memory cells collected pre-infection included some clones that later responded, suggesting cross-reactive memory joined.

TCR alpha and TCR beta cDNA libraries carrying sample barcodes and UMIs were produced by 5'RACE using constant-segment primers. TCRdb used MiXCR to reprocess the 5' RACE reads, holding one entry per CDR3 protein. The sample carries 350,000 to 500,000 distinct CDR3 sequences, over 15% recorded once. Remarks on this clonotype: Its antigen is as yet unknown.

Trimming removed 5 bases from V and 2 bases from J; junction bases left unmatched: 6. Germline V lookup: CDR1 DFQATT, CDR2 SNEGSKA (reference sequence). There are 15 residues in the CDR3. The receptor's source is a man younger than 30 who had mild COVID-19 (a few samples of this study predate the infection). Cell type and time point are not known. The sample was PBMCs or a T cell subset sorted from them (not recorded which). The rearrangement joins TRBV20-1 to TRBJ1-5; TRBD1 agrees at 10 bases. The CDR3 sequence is CSAGQTGGGNQPQHF. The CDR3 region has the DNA TGCAGTGCTGGGCAGACAGGGGGCGGCAATCAGCCCCAGCATTTT.